There are many counts of the clone carrying this T cell receptor (beta chain). This sample is drawn from a study of blood T cell repertoires in COVID-19. Study in general: Both acute and convalescent COVID-19 samples were obtained from the United States, Italy and Spain. Nucleic acid was either cDNA or gDNA, and it came from T cells, B-cell-depleted T cells, or PBMCs.

Adults between about 18 and 95 years of age took part from 20 to 25 US areas. Per the original data handling: How many nucleated cells were present was estimated from reference gene primer amplification. The table came from immunoSEQ multiplex PCR; TCRdb's copy has only in-frame clones and leaves some out. That table gives V, J and clone size, and the DNA gave D and trimming. Of roughly 240,000 clones in the sample, approximately 85% were seen once. The CDR3 contains 15 residues. J was trimmed by 0 bases and V by 1 base; bases with no gene match: 0. The germline V gene encodes CDR1 MNHEY and CDR2 SVGAGI.

V is TRBV6-5 and J is TRBJ1-5; 7 bases are shared with TRBD1. The sequenced material came from PBMCs or T cells enriched from blood (not recorded which). This receptor was taken from a woman in her forties or fifties with acute COVID-19. DNA for the CDR3: TGTGCCAGCAGTTACTACAGGGGTAGCAATCAGCCCCAGCATTTT. Its protein is CASSYYRGSNQPQHF.